Sequencing of this T cell receptor beta chain was carried out in a study of T cells in Graves' hyperthyroidism and ophthalmopathy. Study-wide context: It was at initial diagnosis, before any treatment, that peripheral blood was collected.

Germline V gene lookup returns CDR1 MNHNS and CDR2 SASEGT. V lost 4 bases to trimming and J lost 5 bases, with 17 bases between them. The CDR3 loop spans 15 amino acids. TCR beta CDR3 regions were amplified from RNA. The HTBI set primed first-round TCR CDR3 RT-PCR. TCRdb reprocessed the multiplex PCR reads via MiXCR and lists one record per CDR3 protein. The table shows 350,000 to 400,000 distinct CDR3 sequences, with about 15% occurring only once. This clonotype showed up many times. The sequenced material came from blood. V usage is TRBV6-1 and J usage is TRBJ2-5, with TRBD2 as a possible D gene (5 bases). This clonotype was obtained from a woman aged 60-75 years with Graves' hyperthyroidism. The DNA for the CDR3 is TGTGCCAGCAGTGCCCTACGTCCTCGAGGGGAGACCCAGTACTTC. Amino acid sequence: CASSALRPRGETQYF.